A single sample is the source of the 27 T cell receptor beta chains below, sequenced in a study of shared clonotypes between healthy human individuals. TCRdb keeps only in-frame clones here, not all; method: immunoSEQ multiplex PCR. The sample carries about 1.5 million clones, approximately 98% recorded once. The specimen was naive CD4+ T cells sorted from blood. Subset meaning: CD45RA+ positively selected. The receptors were gathered from a man aged 25-40 years in good health.

This chain connects TRBV7-6 to TRBJ1-5; D is unresolved. The ends were cut back, 1 base at V and 3 bases at J, with 13 bases in the middle. CDR1 SGHVS and CDR2 FNYEAQ come from the germline V gene. This CDR3 region has 16 residues. The CDR3 sequence: CASSLGSRSSNQPQHF. The DNA of the CDR3 is TGTGCCAGCAGCTTAGGTTCGCGCAGCTCCAATCAGCCCCAGCATTTT.

This rearrangement joins TRBV5-1 to TRBJ2-1; 13 bases are a match to TRBD2. This CDR3 has 15 residues. Germline-derived CDR1 and CDR2 are SGHRS and YFSETQ. Germline trimming cut 3 bases from V and 6 bases from J; bases unmatched to any gene: 3. CDR3 bases: TGCGCCAGCAGCTACACTAGCGGGAGGGCCAATGAGCAGTTCTTC. Translation: CASSYTSGRANEQFF.

The chain couples TRBV19 to TRBJ1-2; D remains ambiguous. The germline CDR1 and CDR2 sequences are LNHDA and SQIVND (reference sequence). V was pared by 6 bases and J by 0 bases, with 11 bases between. CDR3 size: 14 residues. The CDR3 DNA is TGTGCCAGTAGCCGACTAGAAGCTAACTATGGCTACACCTTC. It codes for CASSRLEANYGYTF.

Of note for this clone: This specimen includes other DNA sequences encoding the same CDR3. The V call is TRBV5-1, the J call TRBJ2-3; 9 positions match TRBD2. With V trimmed by 0 bases and J by 3 bases, 2 bases remained unmatched. Per germline, CDR1 SGHRS and CDR2 YFSETQ. The CDR3 consists of 15 residues. The CDR3 DNA follows: TGCGCCAGCAGCTTGGGAGCGGGAGGTACAGATACGCAGTATTTT. Protein product: CASSLGAGGTDTQYF.

The J gene is TRBJ2-2, the V gene TRBV19, with D possibly being TRBD1 (6 bases). Germline CDR1 LNHDA, CDR2 SQIVND (reference sequence). The V end was cut by 5 bases, the J end by 1 base, with 8 bases between. The length of the CDR3 is 14 residues. CDR3 in DNA: TGTGCCAGTAGTCTGACAGGGAACACCGGGGAGCTGTTTTTT. Encoded protein: CASSLTGNTGELFF. Using reference TRBV19 and TRBJ2-2 for the parts outside the CDR3, the full variable domain is DGGITQSPKYLFRKEGQNVTLSCEQNLNHDAMYWYRQDPGQGLRLIYYSQIVNDFQKGDIAEGYSVSREKKESFPLTVTSAQKNPTAFYLCASSLTGNTGELFFGEGSRLTVL.

This chain uses TRBV5-1 with TRBJ1-4; D is undetermined. The CDR3 extends over 13 amino acids. V was cut by 0 bases and J by 6 bases, with 6 bases left in between. CDR1 and CDR2 from the germline V gene are SGHRS and YFSETQ. The chain's CDR3 is CASSLGLHEKLFF. The CDR3 coding sequence is TGCGCCAGCAGCTTGGGACTTCATGAAAAACTGTTTTTT.

The chain employs TRBV28 and TRBJ1-5; no clear D gene. The ends were cut back, 2 bases at V and 3 bases at J, with 11 bases in the middle. Looked up from germline, CDR1 is MDHEN and CDR2 is SYDVKM. This CDR3 comprises 15 residues. The CDR3: CASSLAGALNQPQHF. CDR3 DNA: TGTGCCAGCAGTTTAGCGGGAGCGCTCAATCAGCCCCAGCATTTT.

Here the CDR3 reads CASSEYQGSYSNQPQHF. In DNA, the CDR3 is TGTGCCAGCAGTGAGTATCAGGGGAGTTATAGCAATCAGCCCCAGCATTTT. This chain uses TRBV2 with TRBJ1-5, with D maybe TRBD1 (6 bases). Germline lookup yields CDR1 SNHLY and CDR2 FYNNEI. There are 17 residues in the CDR3. The V end was cut by 3 bases, the J end by 0 bases, with 15 bases between.

The V and J genes are TRBV10-3 and TRBJ2-3; TRBD2 matches at 7 bases. With V trimmed by 9 bases and J by 1 base, 13 bases remained unmatched. Germline CDR1 is ENHRY and CDR2 is SYGVKD. CDR3 length: 16 residues. The DNA for the CDR3 is TGTGCCATTTCACTGGGGAGGGGTAAGGGCACAGATACGCAGTATTTT. Encoded protein: CAISLGRGKGTDTQYF.

The V and J genes are TRBV28 and TRBJ1-4; TRBD1 aligns across 9 bases. This CDR3 has 14 residues. J was trimmed by 11 bases and V by 3 bases; bases with no gene match: 7. CDR1 and CDR2 (germline): MDHEN, SYDVKM. The chain's CDR3 is CASSFMGQGEKLFF. CDR3 nucleotides: TGTGCCAGCAGTTTTATGGGACAGGGAGAGAAACTGTTTTTT.

This chain joins TRBV4-1 and TRBJ2-7, with 8 bases matching TRBD1. There are 13 residues in the CDR3. The germline V gene has CDR1 MGHRA and CDR2 YSYEKL. Germline trimming cut 3 bases from V and 7 bases from J; bases unmatched to any gene: 5. The chain's CDR3 is CASSHDRGGEQYF. The DNA of the CDR3 is TGCGCCAGCAGCCATGACAGGGGTGGAGAGCAGTACTTC.

The chain couples TRBV5-1 to TRBJ1-4; D is uncertain. Germline CDR1 is SGHRS and CDR2 is YFSETQ. V lost 4 bases, J lost 2 bases, and 12 bases lay in between. This CDR3 contains 15 residues. CDR3: CASSRNSGTNEKLFF. The CDR3 DNA reads TGCGCCAGCAGCAGAAACAGCGGCACTAATGAAAAACTGTTTTTT.

This chain connects TRBV29-1 to TRBJ2-5; D is possibly TRBD1 or TRBD2 (5 bases each). Trimming shortened V by 7 bases and J by 5 bases, and 14 bases separated the two germline ends. CDR1 SQVTM and CDR2 ANQGSEA come from the germline V gene. The length of the CDR3 is 12 residues. CDR3 coding DNA: TGCAGCGCCCACCACGGGACGGAGACCCAGTACTTC. Translating gives CSAHHGTETQYF. The full variable domain, rest sourced from reference TRBV29-1 and TRBJ2-5, is SAVISQKPSRDICQRGTSLTIQCQVDSQVTMMFWYRQQPGQSLTLIATANQGSEATYESGFVIDKFPISRPNLTFSTLTVSNMSPEDSSIYLCSAHHGTETQYFGPGTRLLVL.

This clone has only one observation. The chain links TRBV7-2 to TRBJ2-1; TRBD2 matches 7 bases. With 5 bases clipped from V and 2 bases from J, the junction kept 9 bases outside the gene matches. The length of the CDR3 is 16 residues. Germline assignment: CDR1 SGHTA and CDR2 FQGNSA. DNA of the CDR3: TGTGCCAGCAGCCTCCGAGCGGGACCCACCTACAATGAGCAGTTCTTC. Amino acids: CASSLRAGPTYNEQFF.

This sequence joins TRBV11-2 and TRBJ2-3; D may be TRBD2 (7 bases). Deletions cut 7 bases from V and 6 bases from J, with 26 bases between. CDR3 length: 17 residues. Germline values: CDR1 SGHAT, CDR2 FQNNGV. CDR3 sequence (DNA): TGTGCCAGCACCATTAGGGACGGGGGGCCTACTTGGGATACGCAGTATTTT. Translated, it gives CASTIRDGGPTWDTQYF. The full variable domain, its missing parts supplied by reference TRBV11-2 and TRBJ2-3, is EAGVAQSPRYKIIEKRQSVAFWCNPISGHATLYWYQQILGQGPKLLIQFQNNGVVDDSQLPKDRFSAERLKGVDSTLKIQPAKLEDSAVYLCASTIRDGGPTWDTQYFGPGTRLTVL.

Of note for this clone: Distinct nucleotide sequences in the sample also encode this CDR3. The rearrangement joins TRBV7-9 to TRBJ2-3, with D possibly being TRBD1 (5 bases). The CDR3 has 14 residues. Germline loops: CDR1 SEHNR, CDR2 FQNEAQ (reference sequence). With 2 bases removed from V and 3 bases from J, the gap between germline ends came to 9 bases. Here the CDR3 DNA reads TGTGCCAGCAGCTTAAGGCAGGGTACAGATACGCAGTATTTT. This translates into CASSLRQGTDTQYF.

The chain employs TRBV30 and TRBJ1-1; 8 bases agree with TRBD1. The V gene's germline CDR1 is GTSNPN and CDR2 SVGIG (reference sequence). The length of the CDR3 is 12 residues. After removal of 8 bases from V and 2 bases from J, the junction contained 4 bases not matched to a gene. This CDR3 reads CAVQGGNTEAFF. For the CDR3, the DNA is TGTGCCGTACAGGGGGGAAACACTGAAGCTTTCTTT.

The chain combines TRBV30 with TRBJ2-7, with 8 bases lining up with TRBD1. Trimming took 1 base from V and 3 from J; bases not matched to a gene: 5. Germline values: CDR1 GTSNPN, CDR2 SVGIG (reference sequence). The CDR3 spans 14 residues. The CDR3 is CAWSAPDRGYEQYF. The CDR3 bases are TGTGCCTGGAGTGCCCCAGACAGGGGCTACGAGCAGTACTTC.

The chain combines TRBV10-3 with TRBJ2-5, with D possibly being TRBD1 or TRBD2 (5 bases each). The CDR3 runs to 11 residues. The germline V and J ends were trimmed by 8 bases and 2 bases, with 6 bases remaining between them. Germline loops: CDR1 ENHRY, CDR2 SYGVKD. The CDR3 protein is CAIGGQETQYF. As DNA, the CDR3 is TGTGCCATCGGGGGTCAAGAGACCCAGTACTTC.

The gene calls are TRBV5-6 and TRBJ2-6, with unresolved D. V dropped 1 base and J dropped 2 bases, with 7 bases sitting between them. Germline CDR1 is SGHDT and CDR2 is YYEEEE. The CDR3 runs 15 residues. The chain's CDR3 is CASSLWVAGANVLTF. DNA of the CDR3: TGTGCCAGCAGCTTGTGGGTAGCTGGGGCCAACGTCCTGACTTTC.

This chain joins TRBV18 and TRBJ2-6; D may be TRBD1 (5 bases). V dropped 4 bases and J dropped 0 bases, with 16 bases sitting between them. Germline V gives CDR1 KGHSH, CDR2 LQKENI. The CDR3 totals 18 residues. CDR3 DNA: TGTGCCAGCTCACTTTTACAGGCCACAACCTCTGGGGCCAACGTCCTGACTTTC. Encoded protein: CASSLLQATTSGANVLTF.

The V call is TRBV6-1, the J call TRBJ2-3; either TRBD1 or TRBD2 may supply D (5 bases each). Trimming stripped 11 bases from V and 1 base from J, with 16 bases between. Germline values: CDR1 MNHNS, CDR2 SASEGT. The CDR3 length is 14 residues. The CDR3 reads CAFGTVAGTDTQYF. Written as DNA, the CDR3 is TGTGCCTTTGGGACGGTGGCGGGCACAGATACGCAGTATTTT.

The rearrangement links TRBV18 to TRBJ1-1; tentative D call: TRBD1 (6 bases). CDR1 is KGHSH, CDR2 LQKENI, per germline. The CDR3 is 15 amino acids. V lost 3 bases to trimming and J lost 0 bases, with 11 bases between them. CDR3 loop: CASSPSDRMNTEAFF. The CDR3 bases are TGTGCCAGCTCACCGTCGGACAGAATGAACACTGAAGCTTTCTTT.

The V gene is TRBV6-1, the J gene TRBJ2-4; 9 nucleotides line up with TRBD2. The CDR3 covers 15 residues. Losses at the gene ends were 4 bases for V and 5 bases for J; bases not matched to a gene: 6. Germline CDR1 MNHNS, CDR2 SASEGT. The CDR3 is CASSVGLAAENIQYF. Here the CDR3 DNA reads TGTGCCAGCAGTGTGGGACTAGCAGCAGAAAACATTCAGTACTTC.

The V and J genes are TRBV5-4 and TRBJ2-7; TRBD2 is a possible D gene (6 bases). The CDR3 runs 16 residues. V gave up 0 bases and J gave up 0 bases, with 13 bases separating them. CDR1 SGHNT and CDR2 YYREEE come from the germline V gene (reference sequence). CDR3 region: CASSLASAGHSYEQYF. CDR3 bases: TGTGCCAGCAGCTTGGCATCAGCGGGCCACTCCTACGAGCAGTACTTC.

This clone is a singleton in its sample. V usage is TRBV5-6 and J usage is TRBJ1-1; unclear D gene. The CDR3 consists of 17 residues. The V end was cut by 0 bases, the J end by 5 bases, with 20 bases between. Germline loops: CDR1 SGHDT, CDR2 YYEEEE. The CDR3 sequence: CASSLAWPSGGGTEAFF. The CDR3 bases are TGTGCCAGCAGCTTGGCTTGGCCCTCGGGAGGAGGGACTGAAGCTTTCTTT.

The chain employs TRBV5-6 and TRBJ2-7; D gene unclear. The V and J ends lost 2 bases and 4 bases respectively, with 7 bases between them. Per the germline V gene, CDR1 is SGHDT and CDR2 is YYEEEE. This CDR3 has 12 residues. The CDR3 loop is CASSFERYEQYF. The CDR3 DNA sequence: TGTGCCAGCAGCTTTGAGAGATACGAGCAGTACTTC.